The 23 T cell receptor beta chains reported below all come from one sample, sequenced in a study of blood T cell repertoires in COVID-19. TCRdb's copy holds only in-frame clones and misses some; the assay was immunoSEQ multiplex PCR. The repertoire consists of about 400,000 clones, with roughly 86% occurring once and the leading ten covering over 2%. The sample consisted of PBMCs or T cells enriched from blood (not recorded which). Receptors originate from a woman between 35 and 50 years old with acute COVID-19.

This clone was seen more than once but under ten times. The CDR3 DNA reads as TGTGCCAGCAGCTTCGGGGGACCCTTCTCTGGAAACACCATATATTTT. Its protein is CASSFGGPFSGNTIYF. J is TRBJ1-3 and V is TRBV5-6; weak D call: TRBD1 (5 bases). CDR1 is SGHDT, CDR2 YYEEEE, per germline. There are 16 residues in the CDR3. Trimming shortened V by 2 bases and J by 0 bases, and 12 bases separated the two germline ends.

This clone was seen just once. Other nucleotide sequences from this sample produce the same CDR3. The chain recombines TRBV5-4 with TRBJ1-2; 9 bases fit TRBD1. Looked up from germline, CDR1 is SGHNT and CDR2 is YYREEE (reference sequence). Germline trimming cut 2 bases from V and 5 bases from J; bases unmatched to any gene: 4. The CDR3 loop spans 14 amino acids. The CDR3 nucleotides are TGTGCCAGCAGCTTACAGGGGGCGCGTTATGGCTACACCTTC. Protein sequence: CASSLQGARYGYTF.

V usage is TRBV2 and J usage is TRBJ2-5; D ambiguous. This CDR3 comprises 14 residues. The V gene's germline CDR1 is SNHLY and CDR2 FYNNEI. The germline V and J ends were trimmed by 6 bases and 2 bases, with 13 bases remaining between them. The CDR3 DNA reads as TGTGCCAGCAGGATCACCTCCGGGCAAGAGACCCAGTACTTC. This translates into CASRITSGQETQYF.

This chain uses TRBV4-1 with TRBJ2-3; D is ambiguous. This CDR3 is 17 amino acids long. Trimming pared 0 bases from V and 3 bases from J, leaving 16 bases between. Germline CDR1 MGHRA, CDR2 YSYEKL. The DNA for the CDR3 is TGCGCCAGCAGCCAAGAGGGTGTGGAGATAAGGACAGATACGCAGTATTTT. Translated, it gives CASSQEGVEIRTDTQYF.

The CDR3 DNA follows: TGTGCCAGCAGTTTATCCTCAGGGGGCCAAGAGACCCAGTACTTC. Translating gives CASSLSSGGQETQYF. J is TRBJ2-5 and V is TRBV28; 7 bases match TRBD1. Germline V gene sequence: CDR1 MDHEN, CDR2 SYDVKM. CDR3 length equals 15 residues. The J segment lost 1 base and the V segment lost 1 base, leaving 3 bases of the junction unmatched.

The chain is built from TRBV30 and TRBJ1-5; D remains ambiguous. CDR1 is GTSNPN, CDR2 SVGIG, per germline (reference sequence). Trimming pared 0 bases from V and 7 bases from J, leaving 16 bases between. CDR3 length equals 15 residues. The chain's CDR3 is CAWSVFGDLGQPQHF. CDR3 sequence (DNA): TGTGCCTGGAGTGTATTCGGGGATTTAGGGCAGCCCCAGCATTTT.

This clone is a singleton in its sample. The genes are TRBV3-1 (or the pseudogene TRBV3-2) and TRBJ2-3; no clear D gene. The CDR3 loop spans 12 amino acids. Germline CDR1 is LGHDT and CDR2 is YNNKEL (reference sequence). With 5 bases removed from V and 5 bases from J, the gap between germline ends came to 8 bases. The CDR3 DNA follows: TGTGCCAGCAGCAACCGACTAGATACGCAGTATTTT. This sequence encodes CASSNRLDTQYF.

The chain links TRBV2 to TRBJ2-6; the D gene is possibly TRBD2 (5 bases). The CDR3 has 14 residues. CDR1 SNHLY and CDR2 FYNNEI come from the germline V gene. The V end was cut by 6 bases, the J end by 0 bases, with 6 bases between. CDR3 in DNA: TGTGCCAGCAGCGCGGGCTCTGGGGCCAACGTCCTGACTTTC. Amino acids: CASSAGSGANVLTF.

The chain recombines TRBV7-8 with TRBJ2-2; D is uncertain. CDR3 length equals 14 residues. V dropped 5 bases and J dropped 4 bases, with 11 bases sitting between them. The germline gives CDR1 SGHVS, CDR2 FQNEAQ. CDR3 DNA sequence: TGTGCCAGCAGCCTACAAACAGTCACCGGGGAGCTGTTTTTT. This codes for CASSLQTVTGELFF.

The chain is built from TRBV10-2 and TRBJ1-2; the match to TRBD1 covers 8 bases. J was trimmed by 8 bases and V by 2 bases; bases with no gene match: 10. Germline CDR1 WSHSY, CDR2 SAAADI. The CDR3 length is 15 residues. CDR3: CASSEARTGHRGYTF. DNA of the CDR3: TGCGCCAGCAGTGAGGCCCGGACAGGGCATAGGGGCTACACCTTC.

This chain joins TRBV7-9 and TRBJ1-2, with 8 bases fitting TRBD1. Germline lookup yields CDR1 SEHNR and CDR2 FQNEAQ (reference sequence). The CDR3 contains 15 residues. Trimming cost V 3 bases and J 2 bases; bases outside gene matches: 5. The CDR3 region is CASSFSGGTNYGYTF. The CDR3 DNA is TGTGCCAGCAGCTTTTCAGGGGGCACGAACTATGGCTACACCTTC.

The rearrangement links TRBV5-4 to TRBJ2-1; 11 bases match TRBD2. V was pared by 2 bases and J by 7 bases, with 8 bases of the junction left unmatched. This CDR3 is 16 amino acids long. The V gene's germline CDR1 is SGHNT and CDR2 YYREEE (reference sequence). The CDR3 sequence: CASSFLAGGPINEQFF. The CDR3 nucleotides are TGTGCCAGCAGCTTTCTAGCGGGGGGCCCTATAAATGAGCAGTTCTTC. Variable domain in full (rest from reference TRBV5-4 and TRBJ2-1): ETGVTQSPTHLIKTRGQQVTLRCSSQSGHNTVSWYQQALGQGPQFIFQYYREEENGRGNFPPRFSGLQFPNYSSELNVNALELDDSALYLCASSFLAGGPINEQFFGPGTRLTVL.

This chain joins TRBV3-1 (or the pseudogene TRBV3-2) and TRBJ1-1, with TRBD1 as a possible D gene (6 bases). Germline V lookup: CDR1 LGHDT, CDR2 YNNKEL (reference sequence). The V and J ends lost 4 bases and 5 bases respectively, with 17 bases between them. This CDR3 spans 15 amino acids. The CDR3: CASSLIPDSHTEAFF. For the CDR3, the DNA is TGTGCCAGCAGCCTAATCCCGGACAGTCATACTGAAGCTTTCTTT.

The chain has TRBV6-5 and TRBJ1-6, with D possibly TRBD1 on 6 matching bases. This CDR3 comprises 14 residues. Germline V gene data show CDR1 as MNHEY and CDR2 as SVGAGI. The V and J ends lost 7 bases and 4 bases respectively, with 11 bases between them. CDR3 region: CASKIGQYNSPLHF. The CDR3 bases are TGTGCCAGCAAAATAGGACAGTATAATTCACCCCTCCACTTT.

V gene TRBV2 combines with J gene TRBJ2-7; the D is unclear. The CDR3 loop spans 12 amino acids. The V gene lost 4 bases and the J gene lost 3 bases, with 7 bases spanning the gap. Germline V gene sequence: CDR1 SNHLY, CDR2 FYNNEI. The CDR3, as DNA: TGTGCCAGCAGTGTTCTAGGCTACGAGCAGTACTTC. Amino acids: CASSVLGYEQYF.

About this clone itself: The sample holds other DNA sequences that translate to the same CDR3. The chain recombines TRBV27 with TRBJ2-7, with 9 bases identical to TRBD1. The germline CDR1 and CDR2 sequences are MNHEY and SMNVEV (reference sequence). After removal of 6 bases from V and 3 bases from J, the junction contained 3 bases not matched to a gene. This CDR3 spans 13 amino acids. CDR3 residues: CASSRQGGYEQYF. In DNA, the CDR3 is TGTGCCAGCAGCCGACAGGGGGGCTACGAGCAGTACTTC.

The J gene is TRBJ2-7, the V gene TRBV3-1 (or the pseudogene TRBV3-2), with D perhaps TRBD1 (5 bases). The germline CDR1 and CDR2 sequences are LGHDT and YNNKEL (reference sequence). The V and J ends lost 6 bases and 1 base respectively, with 10 bases between them. CDR3 length equals 13 residues. CDR3 loop: CASSPRESYEQYF. The CDR3 region has the DNA TGTGCCAGCAGTCCCAGGGAATCCTACGAGCAGTACTTC.

This clone has only one observation. This sequence joins TRBV5-1 and TRBJ1-2; the D is unclear. This CDR3 has 15 amino acids. The germline V gene has CDR1 SGHRS and CDR2 YFSETQ. V was pared by 1 base and J by 4 bases, with 14 bases between. The CDR3 spells CASSLSGVWVYGYTF. DNA of the CDR3: TGCGCCAGCAGCTTGTCCGGGGTATGGGTCTATGGCTACACCTTC.

The genes are TRBV7-9 and TRBJ1-1, with D uncertain. V was trimmed by 5 bases and J by 0 bases, leaving 7 bases between them. The V gene's germline CDR1 is SEHNR and CDR2 FQNEAQ (reference sequence). The CDR3 length is 13 residues. The CDR3 loop reads CASSPYLNTEAFF. CDR3 bases: TGTGCCAGCAGCCCTTATTTGAACACTGAAGCTTTCTTT.

This clone appeared once. The rearrangement links TRBV5-1 to TRBJ2-1; 10 nucleotides align to TRBD1. The ends lost 5 bases at V and 4 bases at J; junction bases unmatched: 6. CDR3 length: 15 amino acids. CDR1 and CDR2 from the germline V gene are SGHRS and YFSETQ. CDR3 nucleotide sequence: TGCGCCAGCAGATCCGGGACAGGGGCTTACAATGAGCAGTTCTTC. It encodes CASRSGTGAYNEQFF.

The V and J genes are TRBV19 and TRBJ2-5, with 7 positions matching TRBD2. The germline gives CDR1 LNHDA, CDR2 SQIVND (reference sequence). This CDR3 comprises 14 residues. V dropped 3 bases and J dropped 2; count of bases not matched to a gene: 3. The CDR3 sequence: CASSILAEQETQYF. The CDR3 nucleotides read TGTGCCAGTAGTATCCTAGCGGAGCAAGAGACCCAGTACTTC.

The V and J genes are TRBV5-6 and TRBJ1-2; TRBD1 is a possible D gene (6 bases). CDR1 is SGHDT, CDR2 YYEEEE, per germline. The CDR3 covers 13 residues. V was pared by 0 bases and J by 6 bases, with 9 bases between. CDR3 in amino acids: CASSLARGHGYTF. As DNA, the CDR3 is TGTGCCAGCAGCTTGGCCAGGGGCCATGGCTACACCTTC.

The chain has TRBV7-6 and TRBJ1-5, with 8 bases that match TRBD1. Germline CDR1 reads SGHVS; CDR2 reads FNYEAQ. The V gene end was trimmed by 2 bases and the J gene end by 11 bases; junction bases not matched to a gene: 11. This CDR3 has 15 amino acids. The chain's CDR3 is CASSLFGDRYGAQHF. Here the CDR3 DNA reads TGTGCCAGCAGCTTATTTGGGGACAGGTACGGAGCCCAGCATTTT.